This entry lists 14 T cell receptor beta chains sequenced from one sample in a study of cytotoxic CD8 clonotypes in ibrutinib-treated CLL. The repertoire was sequenced with immunoSEQ multiplex PCR; TCRdb's copy has only in-frame clones and lacks some. Here the sample spans approximately 300,000 clones, 80% being singletons. Sequencing was performed on PBMCs, taken before ibrutinib treatment. The receptors come from a human donor with chronic lymphocytic leukemia.

The V and J genes are TRBV6-5 and TRBJ2-7; TRBD1 might be the D (6 bases). The CDR3 sequence is 14 residues long. Germline CDR1 reads MNHEY; CDR2 reads SVGAGI. V was shortened by 6 bases and J by 0 bases, with 12 bases between the two germline ends. CDR3 in amino acids: CASSGQFSSYEQYF. The CDR3 bases are TGTGCCAGCAGCGGACAGTTCAGCTCCTACGAGCAGTACTTC.

This chain joins TRBV15 and TRBJ1-5, with a weak D call TRBD1 (6 bases). The CDR3 runs to 15 residues. Germline values: CDR1 LNHNV, CDR2 YYDKDF (reference sequence). Trimming stripped 5 bases from V and 1 base from J, with 12 bases between. The CDR3 region is CATSLTGYSNQPQHF. CDR3 DNA: TGTGCCACCAGCCTTACAGGGTACAGCAATCAGCCCCAGCATTTT. Filled out from reference TRBV15 and TRBJ1-5, the complete variable domain reads DAMVIQNPRYQVTQFGKPVTLSCSQTLNHNVMYWYQQKSSQAPKLLFHYYDKDFNNEADTPDNFQSRRPNTSFCFLDIRSPGLGDTAMYLCATSLTGYSNQPQHFGDGTRLSIL.

V is TRBV18 and J is TRBJ2-5; D gene ambiguous. Looked up from germline, CDR1 is KGHSH and CDR2 is LQKENI. The CDR3 length is 11 residues. V was cut by 6 bases and J by 4 bases, with 6 bases left in between. This CDR3 is CASSGGETQYF. CDR3 bases: TGTGCCAGCTCTGGTGGAGAGACCCAGTACTTC.

V usage is TRBV18 and J usage is TRBJ2-1, with a tentative D call TRBD1 (6 bases). The CDR3 is made up of 14 amino acids. Germline CDR1 reads KGHSH; CDR2 reads LQKENI. V was shortened by 2 bases and J by 9 bases, with 14 bases between the two germline ends. In DNA, the CDR3 is TGTGCCAGCTCACCAGAGAACAGGGTAGGTGAGCAGTTCTTC. It specifies CASSPENRVGEQFF.

The chain carries TRBV7-2 and TRBJ1-2, with TRBD1 identical over 10 bases. Germline V lookup: CDR1 SGHTA, CDR2 FQGNSA. Trimming cost V 4 bases and J 8 bases; bases outside gene matches: 7. The CDR3 covers 14 residues. The CDR3 loop is CASSSRQGARGYTF. The CDR3 DNA follows: TGTGCCAGCAGCTCCAGACAGGGGGCTAGGGGCTACACCTTC.

The CDR3 DNA is TGTGCCAGTAGTCCCAATCCGGAAGGGGGAGAGCAGTACTTC. Protein product: CASSPNPEGGEQYF. This sequence joins TRBV19 and TRBJ2-7; D might be TRBD1 (6 bases). The CDR3 loop spans 14 amino acids. V lost 5 bases, J lost 7 bases, and 18 bases lay in between. Germline CDR1 reads LNHDA; CDR2 reads SQIVND (reference sequence).

The chain is built from TRBV25-1 and TRBJ1-1; a weak D match, TRBD1 (5 bases). Trimming stripped 3 bases from V and 4 bases from J, with 15 bases between. Germline V CDR1 and CDR2: MGHDK, SYGVNS. This CDR3 has 15 amino acids. CDR3 nucleotide sequence: TGTGCCAGCAGTGATCCCCAGGGAGGATTCACTGAAGCTTTCTTT. As protein: CASSDPQGGFTEAFF.

The chain uses TRBV28 and TRBJ2-3; TRBD2 agrees at 11 bases. The V gene end was trimmed by 1 base and the J gene end by 5 bases; junction bases not matched to a gene: 8. Germline CDR1 is MDHEN and CDR2 is SYDVKM. This CDR3 is 17 amino acids long. The CDR3 sequence: CASSLSSSGRAIDTQYF. The DNA for the CDR3 is TGTGCCAGCAGTTTATCGAGTAGCGGGAGGGCCATAGATACGCAGTATTTT.

This clone was seen a single time. This chain uses TRBV25-1 with TRBJ1-1; D remains ambiguous. Germline CDR1 is MGHDK and CDR2 is SYGVNS. V lost 8 bases to trimming and J lost 4 bases, with 20 bases between them. The CDR3 consists of 15 residues. CDR3 sequence: CASLPIGRGATEAFF. The CDR3 DNA sequence: TGTGCCAGCCTTCCTATCGGCCGGGGTGCCACTGAAGCTTTCTTT.

The J gene is TRBJ2-7, the V gene TRBV30; 8 positions match TRBD2. With 0 bases clipped from V and 6 bases from J, the junction kept 10 bases outside the gene matches. Germline V gene lookup returns CDR1 GTSNPN and CDR2 SVGIG (reference sequence). There are 15 residues in the CDR3. CDR3 sequence: CAWSVDGAGASEQYF. Here the CDR3 DNA reads TGTGCCTGGAGTGTGGACGGAGCGGGAGCTTCCGAGCAGTACTTC.

The V gene is TRBV27, the J gene TRBJ2-7; D remains ambiguous. Germline V lookup: CDR1 MNHEY, CDR2 SMNVEV (reference sequence). The germline V and J ends were trimmed by 2 bases and 2 bases, with 13 bases remaining between them. This CDR3 region has 15 residues. The CDR3 region is CASSLRPGQPYEQYF. In nucleotides, the CDR3 is TGTGCCAGCAGTTTACGCCCGGGCCAACCCTACGAGCAGTACTTC.

V usage is TRBV28 and J usage is TRBJ2-5; no firm D call. CDR1 and CDR2 from the germline V gene are MDHEN and SYDVKM. The CDR3 extends over 14 amino acids. V was clipped by 3 bases and J by 0 bases, with 8 bases between them. DNA of the CDR3: TGTGCCAGCAGTTTCGGACGGTACCAAGAGACCCAGTACTTC. As protein: CASSFGRYQETQYF.

The chain uses TRBV2 and TRBJ2-2; tentative D call: TRBD1 (6 bases). CDR1 is SNHLY and CDR2 is FYNNEI in the germline V gene. Between the trimmed V and J ends, which lost 6 bases and 0 bases, there was a span of 14 bases. The CDR3 is made up of 16 amino acids. The CDR3 region has the DNA TGTGCCAGCAGGGAAAACAGGGCCTCGAACACCGGGGAGCTGTTTTTT. The encoded protein is CASRENRASNTGELFF.

In regard to this clone: Its ends do not fully match the called genes, so a read error is possible. V usage is TRBV5-1 and J usage is TRBJ2-7, with 12 positions matching TRBD2. This CDR3 spans 15 amino acids. Germline loops: CDR1 SGHRS, CDR2 YFSETQ. CDR3 sequence: CASSERTSGIRAGTF. As DNA, the CDR3 is TGCGCCAGCAGCGAACGGACTAGCGGGATTCGTGCAGGAACCTTC.